This T cell receptor beta chain was profiled in a study of PD-1 blockade in mismatch repair-deficient tumors. Per the germline V gene, CDR1 is SEHNR and CDR2 is FQNEAQ (reference sequence). The CDR3 is 15 amino acids. With 5 bases clipped from V and 1 base from J, the junction kept 3 bases outside the gene matches. Three pembrolizumab responders had their TCRs sequenced. The repertoire was sequenced with immunoSEQ multiplex PCR; TCRdb's copy has only in-frame clones and lacks some. Altogether some 110,000 clones are present, around 80% being singletons, with the ten largest covering roughly 4.5%. The chain joins TRBV7-9 to TRBJ2-1; 9 bases are a match to TRBD2. The specimen comprised peripheral blood, sampled about 60 weeks after starting pembrolizumab. This TCR came from an adult with mismatch repair-deficient cancer. The CDR3 loop is CASSRSGSSYNEQFF. CDR3 in DNA: TGTGCCAGCAGCCGTAGCGGGAGTTCCTACAATGAGCAGTTCTTC.